The entry below describes one TCR beta chain. Its antigen is undetermined. Trimming pared 1 base from V and 5 bases from J, leaving 6 bases between. The germline V gene has CDR1 LNHDA and CDR2 SQIVND (reference sequence). The CDR3 covers 13 residues. The entry originates in a study of cytomegalovirus exposure and HLA in healthy donors. Primers included in the PCR were 60 Vbeta and 13 Jbeta primers. Libraries were prepared by immunoSEQ multiplex PCR; TCRdb keeps only in-frame clonotypes and omits some of them. This sample has 150,000 to 200,000 clones, with roughly four fifths found just once. Regarding the study as a whole: Certain sequence variants were highly shared and formed a cluster, and this cluster was likely a sequencing artifact. For cytomegalovirus status, the classifier reportedly gave diagnoses with high specificity and sensitivity. A later analysis appeared to link common viral pathogens to several of the most significant clusters.

The clonotype originates from a woman in her 30s in good health and CMV-seronegative. Sequencing input: PBMCs. V gene TRBV19 combines with J gene TRBJ2-1, with D unresolved. CDR3 sequence (DNA): TGTGCCAGTAGTATAGTTGGCAACAATGAGCAGTTCTTC. This gives the protein CASSIVGNNEQFF.